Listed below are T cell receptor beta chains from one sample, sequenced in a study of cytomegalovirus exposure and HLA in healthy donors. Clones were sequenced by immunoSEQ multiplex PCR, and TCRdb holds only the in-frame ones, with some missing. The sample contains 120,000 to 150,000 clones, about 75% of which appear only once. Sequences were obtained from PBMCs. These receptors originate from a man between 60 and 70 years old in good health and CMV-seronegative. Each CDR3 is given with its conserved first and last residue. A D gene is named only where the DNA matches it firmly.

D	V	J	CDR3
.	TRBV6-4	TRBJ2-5	CASSVLGGETQYF
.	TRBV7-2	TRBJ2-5	CASSFLLAVETQYF
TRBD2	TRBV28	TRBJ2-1	CASSLGTSGRNEQFF
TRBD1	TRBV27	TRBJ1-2	CASRLRDRPHGYTF
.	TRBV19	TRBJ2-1	CASSSVAEPSYNEQFF
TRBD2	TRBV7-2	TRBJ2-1	CASSLPAGGPNEQFF
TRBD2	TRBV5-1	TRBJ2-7	CASSLEAGGLGEQYF
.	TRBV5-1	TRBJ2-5	CASSTIPGQETQYF
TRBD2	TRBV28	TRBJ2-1	CASSLMGGTNEQFF
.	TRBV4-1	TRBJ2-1	CASSQGAAQIYNEQFF
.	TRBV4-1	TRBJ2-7	CASSQDPSGSSYEQYF
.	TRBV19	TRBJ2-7	CASSIGPSYEQYF
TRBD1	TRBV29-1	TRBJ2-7	CSVVLWTGDEQYF
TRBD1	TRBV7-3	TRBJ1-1	CASSSLAGQGYANTEAFF
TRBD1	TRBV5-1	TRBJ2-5	CASSEDRGETQYF
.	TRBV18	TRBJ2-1	CASSLGSDFPHEQFF
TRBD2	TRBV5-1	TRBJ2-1	CASSSLSGRVRDEQFF
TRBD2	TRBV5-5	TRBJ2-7	CASSLFAGVTEQYF
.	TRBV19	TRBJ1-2	CASSNLSGNGYTF
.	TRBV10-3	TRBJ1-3	CAISESRELGNTIYF
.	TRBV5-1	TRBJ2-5	CASSDQTGEGETQYF
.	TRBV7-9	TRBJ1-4	CASSLAGTNEKLFF
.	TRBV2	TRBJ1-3	CASSVTGSSGNTIYF
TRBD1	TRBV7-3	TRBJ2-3	CASRPGQGTDTQYF
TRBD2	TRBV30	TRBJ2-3	CASGGGGFTDTQYF
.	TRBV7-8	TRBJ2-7	CASSPAYEQYF
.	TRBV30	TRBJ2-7	CAWSKRAGSYEQYF
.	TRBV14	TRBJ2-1	CASSHPVQRPYNEQFF
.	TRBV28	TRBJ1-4	CASSLLPAIGEKLFF
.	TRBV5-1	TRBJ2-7	CASSLRQSYEQYF
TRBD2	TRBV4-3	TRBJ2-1	CASSQAIGTRGVVEFF
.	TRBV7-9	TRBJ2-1	CASNRQINEQFF
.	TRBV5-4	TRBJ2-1	CASSLGQDNEQFF
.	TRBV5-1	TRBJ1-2	CASSLGISQGNYGYTF
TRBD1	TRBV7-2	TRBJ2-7	CASSLGQGDSEQYF
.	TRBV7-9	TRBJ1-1	CASSLDFTGIAEAFF
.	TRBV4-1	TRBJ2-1	CASSLRGGAGPHNEQFF
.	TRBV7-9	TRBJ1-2	CASSFGAVGVGGYTF
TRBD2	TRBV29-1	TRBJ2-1	CSVEGTSGYSSYNEQFF